The rows below give T cell receptor beta chains drawn from one sample of a study of cytomegalovirus exposure and HLA in healthy donors. Data came from immunoSEQ multiplex PCR; TCRdb stores just in-frame clones and leaves some out. The repertoire consists of approximately 170,000 clones, with almost 75% occurring once and the leading ten covering about 3.1%. The specimen sequenced was PBMCs. All receptors come from a woman aged 25-40 years in good health and CMV-seropositive. Each CDR3 is given with its conserved first and last residue.

TRBV5-4	-	CASSFGQGATYEQYF
TRBV7-2	TRBJ2-1	CASRGLGEQFF
TRBV5-4	TRBJ2-3	CASSRGLAGEGDTQYF
TRBV7-9	TRBJ2-2	CASSPQTSGRANTGELFF
TRBV6-1	TRBJ2-7	CASSESWKGHEQYF
TRBV7-9	TRBJ2-3	CASSLALAGVLTDTQYF
TRBV28	TRBJ1-1	CASSLDRTHTEAFF
TRBV5-1	TRBJ2-5	CASSIGPGGTETQYF
TRBV19	TRBJ1-5	CASSMFSDRGRRGNQPQHF
TRBV25-1	TRBJ2-7	CASSGRQGQAYEQYF
TRBV5-1	-	CASSPGLAGYEQYF
TRBV5-6	TRBJ1-1	CASSLSGISEAFF
TRBV19	TRBJ1-1	CASSISVMNTEAFF
TRBV5-6	TRBJ1-5	CASSTYRGTDFNQPQHF
TRBV6-5	TRBJ2-5	CASSYGLQETQYF
TRBV29-1	TRBJ2-3	CSARGLAGGQASTDTQYF
TRBV19	TRBJ1-1	CASSPGQPNTEAFF
TRBV6-4	TRBJ1-3	CASSDSWGPGNTIYF
TRBV5-1	TRBJ2-7	CASSLTGGHSYEQYF
TRBV28	TRBJ2-2	CASTLALGELFF
TRBV12-5	TRBJ1-1	CASGLVRGEVSTEAFF
TRBV28	TRBJ2-3	CASSFEFPDTQYF
TRBV19	TRBJ1-5	CASSYEEDNQPQHF
TRBV11-3	TRBJ2-2	CASSLSASGELFF
TRBV5-1	TRBJ2-5	CASSLVPAGKDRETQYF
TRBV5-1	TRBJ1-1	CASSLEGSNEAFF
TRBV27	TRBJ2-1	CASSLLAGSSYNEQFF
TRBV28	TRBJ1-6	CASSLLGRSPLHF
TRBV15	TRBJ1-4	CATSGLGVAKLFF
TRBV7-6	TRBJ2-7	CASSAGTVPSYEQYF
TRBV5-6	TRBJ2-3	CASSLSGRARSTDTQYF
TRBV11-2	TRBJ2-7	CASSEGAGTYEQYF
TRBV27	TRBJ1-4	CASSSPSSEKLFF
TRBV27	TRBJ1-1	CASSFSGRHTEAFF
TRBV5-1	TRBJ1-1	CASSLEPTGEAFF
TRBV27	TRBJ2-1	CASSFTGSGNEQFF
TRBV4-2	TRBJ2-1	CASSSGAGTSGGEQFF
TRBV19	TRBJ1-2	CASGQGNGYTF
TRBV2	TRBJ2-6	CASSILEAGANVLTF
TRBV19	TRBJ2-1	CASNKQGLYNEQFF
TRBV6-1	TRBJ2-1	CASSEGAASYNEQFF
TRBV14	TRBJ2-3	CASSQGLAPDTQYF
TRBV7-2	TRBJ1-1	CASSLHGLTTGVRSTEAFF
TRBV29-1	TRBJ1-2	CSVVTGPRYGYTF
TRBV7-2	TRBJ1-4	CASSPPWWETNEKLFF
TRBV15	TRBJ1-3	CATSRDQGDSGNTIYF
TRBV19	TRBJ1-5	CASTPGRGVGLYSNQPQHF
TRBV10-2	TRBJ2-7	CASSEYMDEQYF
TRBV4-1	TRBJ2-7	CASSQVLAGAGEQYF
TRBV20-1	TRBJ2-5	CSPGETQYF
TRBV7-2	TRBJ1-3	CASTHSGNTIYF
TRBV28	TRBJ2-5	CASSFRTRTGWPETQYF
TRBV6-5	TRBJ1-4	CASSLDSGLANEKLFF